This T cell receptor (beta chain) was obtained from a study of cytomegalovirus exposure and HLA in healthy donors. Study-wide findings and caveats: In a later analysis, at a false discovery rate of 0.05, fewer than 20,000 TCR beta sequences were associated with HLA alleles.

Concerning this clone: What it recognizes is unknown.

This CDR3 region has 15 residues. V was pared by 3 bases and J by 10 bases, with 14 bases of the junction left unmatched. The germline gives CDR1 KGHSH, CDR2 LQKENI. The PCR ran on 60 Vbeta and 13 Jbeta primers. Produced via immunoSEQ multiplex PCR; TCRdb's table is partial and in-frame only. The sample lists 70,000 to 95,000 clones; 78% were seen once. The chain has TRBV18 and TRBJ1-2; 7 bases align to TRBD1. The TCR was taken from a middle-aged man in good health and CMV-seronegative. Sequencing used PBMCs. The CDR3 nucleotides are TGTGCCAGCTCACCGGTTGGAGGGGGCGCCCCCCACTACACCTTC. Protein sequence: CASSPVGGGAPHYTF.